A single sample is the source of the 29 T cell receptor beta chains below, sequenced in a study of blood T cell repertoires in COVID-19. Assay: immunoSEQ multiplex PCR; the TCRdb copy retains only in-frame clones and omits some. The sample lists fewer than 250,000 clones, roughly nine tenths occurring once. Specimen: peripheral blood. These TCRs come from a woman in her fifties or sixties who had recovered from COVID-19.

The CDR3 spells CASSETTGREKLFF. For the CDR3, the DNA is TGTGCCAGCAGTGAAACGACAGGCCGCGAAAAACTGTTTTTT. The V and J genes are TRBV2 and TRBJ1-4; tentatively, D is TRBD1 (6 bases). Trimming removed 2 bases from V and 8 bases from J, with 12 bases in between. The CDR3 is 14 amino acids. In germline, CDR1 is SNHLY, CDR2 FYNNEI.

The gene calls are TRBV5-1 and TRBJ2-3; D ambiguous. Per the germline V gene, CDR1 is SGHRS and CDR2 is YFSETQ. This CDR3 spans 15 amino acids. V lost 0 bases, J lost 4 bases, and 12 bases lay in between. The CDR3 loop is CASSLGGPPPDTQYF. The CDR3 DNA reads as TGCGCCAGCAGCTTGGGTGGCCCCCCCCCAGATACGCAGTATTTT.

This rearrangement joins TRBV3-1 (or the pseudogene TRBV3-2) to TRBJ2-2, with a tentative D call TRBD1 (7 bases). Germline loops: CDR1 LGHDT, CDR2 YNNKEL (reference sequence). Trimming took 1 base from V and 6 from J, leaving 12 bases between them. The CDR3 spans 15 residues. The CDR3 reads CASSQAGRGAGELFF. CDR3 sequence (DNA): TGTGCCAGCAGCCAAGCGGGCAGGGGGGCCGGGGAGCTGTTTTTT.

The rearrangement uses TRBV9 and TRBJ2-5; D is undetermined. The germline CDR1 and CDR2 sequences are SGDLS and YYNGEE. The CDR3 is 13 amino acids. The germline V and J ends were trimmed by 0 bases and 5 bases, with 8 bases remaining between them. The CDR3 is CASSVATFETQYF. CDR3 nucleotide sequence: TGTGCCAGCAGCGTAGCCACATTCGAGACCCAGTACTTC.

The chain couples TRBV11-2 to TRBJ2-2; 13 bases map to TRBD2. Germline lookup yields CDR1 SGHAT and CDR2 FQNNGV. The J segment lost 5 bases and the V segment lost 7 bases, leaving 13 bases of the junction unmatched. CDR3 length equals 18 residues. Here the CDR3 reads CASTQRLAGGLGTGELFF. In nucleotides, the CDR3 is TGTGCCAGCACCCAGAGACTAGCGGGGGGCCTGGGGACCGGGGAGCTGTTTTTT.

Only a few counts were recorded for this clone. The rearrangement links TRBV4-2 to TRBJ1-3; the D gene is possibly TRBD1 (6 bases). V was cut by 3 bases and J by 2 bases, with 14 bases left in between. Germline CDR1 is LGHNA and CDR2 is YNFKEQ. This CDR3 spans 16 amino acids. CDR3 sequence reads: CASSHSGGFAGNTIYF. In DNA, the CDR3 is TGTGCCAGCAGCCACTCGGGGGGCTTTGCTGGAAACACCATATATTTT.

The rearrangement links TRBV4-3 to TRBJ1-4; D possibly corresponds to TRBD1 (5 bases). With 1 base removed from V and 7 bases from J, the gap between germline ends came to 10 bases. CDR1 and CDR2 (germline): LGHNA, YSLEER. This CDR3 is built from 14 residues. CDR3: CASSQGQGSEKLFF. CDR3 in DNA: TGCGCCAGCAGCCAAGGCCAGGGTTCTGAAAAACTGTTTTTT.

The genes are TRBV3-1 (or the pseudogene TRBV3-2) and TRBJ2-7; tentatively, D is TRBD1 (6 bases). The CDR3 runs 12 residues. Germline CDR1 LGHDT, CDR2 YNNKEL (reference sequence). Trimming pared 8 bases from V and 4 bases from J, leaving 12 bases between. This CDR3 is CASGGRAYEQYF. CDR3 sequence (DNA): TGTGCCAGCGGGGGCAGGGCTTACGAGCAGTACTTC.

The chain combines TRBV7-6 with TRBJ2-2, with 12 positions matching TRBD2. Germline V gene data show CDR1 as SGHVS and CDR2 as FNYEAQ. The V segment lost 2 bases and the J segment 3 bases; nucleotides outside the gene matches: 7. There are 18 residues in the CDR3. In DNA form, the CDR3 reads TGTGCCAGCAGCTTACTTTGGCCTAGCGGGGGGGACACCGGGGAGCTGTTTTTT. It encodes CASSLLWPSGGDTGELFF.

The genes are TRBV6-6 and TRBJ2-7, with D hard to call. CDR1 is MNHNY and CDR2 is SVGAGI in the germline V gene (reference sequence). The CDR3 extends over 14 amino acids. Trimming shortened V by 6 bases and J by 0 bases, and 12 bases separated the two germline ends. Here the CDR3 reads CASSGAAGSYEQYF. The CDR3 nucleotides are TGTGCCAGCAGCGGAGCAGCCGGCTCCTACGAGCAGTACTTC.

This clone was found a few times. The chain recombines TRBV2 with TRBJ1-2; TRBD1 matches 8 bases. This CDR3 region has 12 residues. V was clipped by 4 bases and J by 8 bases; unmatched bases: 3. Per the germline V gene, CDR1 is SNHLY and CDR2 is FYNNEI. The DNA of the CDR3 is TGTGCCAGCAGTGCACAGGGGGTGGGCTACACCTTC. Its translation: CASSAQGVGYTF.

V gene TRBV27 combines with J gene TRBJ2-2; TRBD2 matches at 8 bases. Germline assignment: CDR1 MNHEY and CDR2 SMNVEV (reference sequence). The CDR3 loop spans 14 amino acids. The trim removed 4 bases at V and 4 bases at J, leaving 2 bases unmatched. The CDR3 DNA is TGTGCCAGCAGTTGGGGACTAGGCACCGGGGAGCTGTTTTTT. Its protein is CASSWGLGTGELFF.

The chain recombines TRBV6-4 with TRBJ1-1; D is ambiguous. The CDR3 runs 13 residues. Deletions cut 4 bases from V and 0 bases from J, with 6 bases between. Germline CDR1 reads MRHNA; CDR2 reads SNTAGT. CDR3 protein: CASSAQMNTEAFF. In DNA, the CDR3 is TGTGCCAGCAGTGCCCAGATGAACACTGAAGCTTTCTTT.

The rearrangement links TRBV5-5 to TRBJ1-5, with D unresolved. The germline CDR1 and CDR2 sequences are SGHKS and YYEKEE (reference sequence). V was pared by 4 bases and J by 0 bases, with 11 bases between. The CDR3 is 15 residues long. For the CDR3, the DNA is TGTGCCAGCAGCCTTCAGGCTTATAGCAATCAGCCCCAGCATTTT. Its protein product is CASSLQAYSNQPQHF.

The chain couples TRBV7-9 to TRBJ2-4; 8 bases match TRBD2. The CDR3 loop spans 15 amino acids. The germline gives CDR1 SEHNR, CDR2 FQNEAQ (reference sequence). The V gene end was trimmed by 5 bases and the J gene end by 7 bases; junction bases not matched to a gene: 10. In DNA, the CDR3 is TGTGCCAGCAGCCAGTTATCCAGCGGGGGCAACATTCAGTACTTC. Translating gives CASSQLSSGGNIQYF.

The rearrangement joins TRBV14 to TRBJ2-3, with 8 bases aligning to TRBD1. Germline V gives CDR1 SGHDN, CDR2 FVKESK. Trimming took 0 bases from V and 2 from J; bases not matched to a gene: 1. CDR3 length equals 15 residues. CDR3 nucleotide sequence: TGTGCCAGCAGCCAAGACAGGGGGCTCACAGATACGCAGTATTTT. Its translation: CASSQDRGLTDTQYF.

This clone was seen just once. The rearrangement joins TRBV12-3 or TRBV12-4 to TRBJ2-2; D might be TRBD2 (5 bases). The CDR3 sequence is 13 residues long. V was trimmed by 6 bases and J by 13 bases, leaving 18 bases between them. The CDR3 loop is CASSPHRAAGLFF. The CDR3 DNA is TGTGCCAGCAGCCCCCACCGGGCCGCGGGGCTGTTTTTT.

The genes are TRBV15 and TRBJ1-1; perhaps TRBD1 as D (5 bases). V was pared by 2 bases and J by 6 bases, with 13 bases between. The CDR3 has 14 residues. CDR1 is LNHNV, CDR2 YYDKDF, per germline (reference sequence). This CDR3 reads CATSRSGRAAEAFF. CDR3 DNA sequence: TGTGCCACCAGCAGATCCGGCAGGGCTGCTGAAGCTTTCTTT.

In its sample, this clone was seen a few times. The chain has TRBV29-1 and TRBJ2-3, with 7 positions matching TRBD1. V lost 6 bases to trimming and J lost 0 bases; unmatched junction nucleotides: 18. Germline V gives CDR1 SQVTM, CDR2 ANQGSEA. This CDR3 region has 18 residues. The chain's CDR3 is CSVGDSNTLPTSTDTQYF. In DNA form, the CDR3 reads TGCAGCGTGGGGGACAGCAATACCCTTCCTACTAGCACAGATACGCAGTATTTT.

This chain uses TRBV11-3 with TRBJ2-1; D unresolved. The CDR3 has 12 residues. V lost 5 bases, J lost 7 bases, and 9 bases lay in between. CDR1 and CDR2 (germline): SGHNT, YENEEA. The CDR3 region is CASSRSRNEQFF. In DNA form, the CDR3 reads TGTGCCAGCAGCCGATCTAGAAATGAGCAGTTCTTC.

The rearrangement joins TRBV6-5 to TRBJ1-1; TRBD1 agrees at 7 bases. Germline CDR1 MNHEY, CDR2 SVGAGI. The CDR3 is made up of 14 amino acids. The V gene end was trimmed by 6 bases and the J gene end by 1 base; junction bases not matched to a gene: 5. The CDR3, as DNA: TGTGCCAGCAGGGGGACAGTCGAGAACACTGAAGCTTTCTTT. It is translated as CASRGTVENTEAFF.

The sample holds one count of this clone. The genes are TRBV9 and TRBJ1-2, with D maybe TRBD1 (6 bases). V lost 0 bases, J lost 3 bases, and 12 bases lay in between. The germline CDR1 and CDR2 sequences are SGDLS and YYNGEE. This CDR3 region has 15 residues. CDR3 region: CASSVEAGADYGYTF. Written as DNA, the CDR3 is TGTGCCAGCAGCGTAGAGGCAGGGGCTGACTATGGCTACACCTTC.

This clone has more than one count but fewer than ten. This chain joins TRBV20-1 and TRBJ1-4, with D possibly being TRBD1 (5 bases). With 3 bases removed from V and 8 bases from J, the gap between germline ends came to 13 bases. The CDR3 has 13 residues. CDR1 DFQATT and CDR2 SNEGSKA come from the germline V gene (reference sequence). The CDR3 is CSASLRRGEKLFF. In DNA form, the CDR3 reads TGCAGTGCTAGTCTGCGGAGGGGCGAAAAACTGTTTTTT.

The V gene is TRBV6-1, the J gene TRBJ2-7, with 9 bases fitting TRBD2. This CDR3 is 18 amino acids long. Germline loops: CDR1 MNHNS, CDR2 SASEGT. Trimming at V came to 1 base and at J to 0 bases, leaving 10 bases not matched to a gene. CDR3 sequence: CASSEEEGSGGFSYEQYF. CDR3 nucleotides: TGTGCCAGCAGTGAAGAGGAAGGTAGCGGGGGCTTCTCCTACGAGCAGTACTTC.

This chain links TRBV5-6 with TRBJ2-1, with a weak D call TRBD1 (6 bases). The ends were cut back, 3 bases at V and 6 bases at J, with 16 bases in the middle. The CDR3 spans 15 residues. Germline V lookup: CDR1 SGHDT, CDR2 YYEEEE. Written as DNA, the CDR3 is TGTGCCAGCAGCTATCCTCGACGGACAGTCAATGAGCAGTTCTTC. It encodes CASSYPRRTVNEQFF.

The rearrangement uses TRBV29-1 and TRBJ2-5, with 9 bases aligning to TRBD2. V lost 3 bases to trimming and J lost 5 bases; unmatched junction nucleotides: 10. The CDR3 has 15 amino acids. Per germline, CDR1 SQVTM and CDR2 ANQGSEA. The CDR3 loop reads CSVDTSSGVGETQYF. The CDR3 nucleotides are TGCAGCGTTGACACCTCTAGCGGGGTAGGGGAGACCCAGTACTTC.

This chain joins TRBV10-1 and TRBJ1-1; a possible D gene is TRBD1 (6 bases). Trimming shortened V by 2 bases and J by 1 base, and 11 bases separated the two germline ends. CDR1 and CDR2 from the germline V gene are WNHNN and SYGVQD (reference sequence). The CDR3 consists of 15 residues. CDR3 coding DNA: TGCGCCAGCAGTGAGGGGGACATCTCGAACACTGAAGCTTTCTTT. It codes for CASSEGDISNTEAFF.

The genes are TRBV6-5 and TRBJ2-7; maybe TRBD1 (6 bases). The ends were cut back, 2 bases at V and 0 bases at J, with 8 bases in the middle. This CDR3 is 14 amino acids long. Germline V lookup: CDR1 MNHEY, CDR2 SVGAGI. The CDR3 DNA follows: TGTGCCAGCAGTTACACACAGGGCTCCTACGAGCAGTACTTC. Translation: CASSYTQGSYEQYF.

This chain joins TRBV5-8 and TRBJ2-5; D perhaps matches TRBD2 (6 bases). The V gene's germline CDR1 is SGHTS and CDR2 YDEGEE. The length of the CDR3 is 13 residues. The V and J ends lost 6 bases and 5 bases respectively, with 14 bases between them. Written as DNA, the CDR3 is TGTGCCAGCACCCAGCGGGCGGTGGAGACCCAGTACTTC. Translation gives CASTQRAVETQYF.